Below are 4 T cell receptor beta chains sequenced from a single sample in a study of blood T cells in healthy people across ages. A second PCR, run for about 6 to 11 cycles, used a sample-barcoded 5' primer plus a J-beta primer mix. TCRdb reprocessed the 5' RACE reads via MiXCR and lists one record per CDR3 protein. The profile shows about 1.4 million distinct CDR3 sequences, approximately 60% of them singletons. Sample: blood. The receptors shown here come from a man aged 18 to 35 in good health.

The V and J genes are TRBV15 and TRBJ2-5, with a weak D call TRBD1 (5 bases). The CDR3 sequence is 15 residues long. The germline CDR1 and CDR2 sequences are LNHNV and YYDKDF (reference sequence). With 0 bases removed from V and 2 bases from J, the gap between germline ends came to 10 bases. CDR3 DNA sequence: TGTGCCACCAGCAGAGATGTAGGGGAACAAGAGACCCAGTACTTC. This translates into CATSRDVGEQETQYF.

The V call is TRBV4-3, the J call TRBJ2-1, with TRBD2 matching over 7 bases. The germline V gene has CDR1 LGHNA and CDR2 YSLEER. V lost 1 base to trimming and J lost 6 bases; unmatched junction nucleotides: 9. The CDR3 runs 16 residues. Here the CDR3 DNA reads TGCGCCAGCAGCCAAGGGACTAGGGTTAGAGTCAATGAGCAGTTCTTC. This encodes CASSQGTRVRVNEQFF.

V gene TRBV6-2 or TRBV6-3 combines with J gene TRBJ2-4, with 9 bases identical to TRBD2. The J call is doubtful: the DNA matches TRBJ2-7 better. CDR3 size: 14 residues. The germline gives CDR1 MNHEY, CDR2 SVGEGT. The CDR3 bases are TGTGCCAGCAGTTACGGGCTAGCGGGGAGCGAGCAGTACTTC. Protein product: CASSYGLAGSEQYF.

This clonotype was counted only a few times. This rearrangement joins TRBV29-1 to TRBJ2-7; D remains unclear. This CDR3 spans 13 amino acids. Trimming removed 4 bases from V and 3 bases from J, with 13 bases in between. Germline lookup yields CDR1 SQVTM and CDR2 ANQGSEA. In nucleotides, the CDR3 is TGCAGCGTTGTTCCCTCTGGGCACTACGAGCAGTACTTC. This encodes CSVVPSGHYEQYF.